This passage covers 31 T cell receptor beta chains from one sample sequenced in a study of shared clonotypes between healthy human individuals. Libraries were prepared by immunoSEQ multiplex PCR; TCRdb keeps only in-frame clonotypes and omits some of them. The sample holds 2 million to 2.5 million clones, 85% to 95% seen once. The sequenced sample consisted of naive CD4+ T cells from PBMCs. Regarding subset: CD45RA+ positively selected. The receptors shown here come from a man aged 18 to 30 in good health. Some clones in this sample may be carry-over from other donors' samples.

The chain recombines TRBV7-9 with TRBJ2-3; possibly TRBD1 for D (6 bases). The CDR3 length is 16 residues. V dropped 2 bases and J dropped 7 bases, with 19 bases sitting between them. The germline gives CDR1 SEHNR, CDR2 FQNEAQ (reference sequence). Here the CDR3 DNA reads TGTGCCAGCAGCTTATGGGCCCCTGACAGGAGACATACGCAGTATTTT. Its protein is CASSLWAPDRRHTQYF. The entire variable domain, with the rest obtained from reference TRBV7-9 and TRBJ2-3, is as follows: DTGVSQNPRHKITKRGQNVTFRCDPISEHNRLYWYRQTLGQGPEFLTYFQNEAQLEKSRLLSDRFSAERPKGSFSTLEIQRTEQGDSAMYLCASSLWAPDRRHTQYFGPGTRLTVL.

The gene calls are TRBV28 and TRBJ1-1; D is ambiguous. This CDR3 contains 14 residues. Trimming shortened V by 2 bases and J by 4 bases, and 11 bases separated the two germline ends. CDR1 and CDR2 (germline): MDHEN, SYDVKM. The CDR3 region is CASSLVSSGTEAFF. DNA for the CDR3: TGTGCCAGCAGTTTAGTCTCCTCCGGCACTGAAGCTTTCTTT. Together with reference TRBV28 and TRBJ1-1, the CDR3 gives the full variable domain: DVKVTQSSRYLVKRTGEKVFLECVQDMDHENMFWYRQDPGLGLRLIYFSYDVKMKEKGDIPEGYSVSREKKERFSLILESASTNQTSMYLCASSLVSSGTEAFFGQGTRLTVV.

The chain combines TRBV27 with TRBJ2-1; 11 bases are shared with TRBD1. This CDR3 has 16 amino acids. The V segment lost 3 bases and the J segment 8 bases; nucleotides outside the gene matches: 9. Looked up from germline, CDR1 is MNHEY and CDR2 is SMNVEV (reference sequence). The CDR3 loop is CASSFFGQGAGDEQFF. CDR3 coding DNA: TGTGCCAGCAGTTTTTTTGGACAGGGGGCAGGCGATGAGCAGTTCTTC.

CDR3 sequence reads: CASTPRGARGIYSNQPQHF. CDR3 sequence (DNA): TGTGCCAGCACCCCTCGGGGGGCCAGGGGGATTTATAGCAATCAGCCCCAGCATTTT. This chain links TRBV28 with TRBJ1-5; 7 bases line up with TRBD1. V dropped 7 bases and J dropped 0; count of bases not matched to a gene: 18. The germline CDR1 and CDR2 sequences are MDHEN and SYDVKM. CDR3 length: 19 residues. Complete variable domain (other parts from reference TRBV28 and TRBJ1-5): DVKVTQSSRYLVKRTGEKVFLECVQDMDHENMFWYRQDPGLGLRLIYFSYDVKMKEKGDIPEGYSVSREKKERFSLILESASTNQTSMYLCASTPRGARGIYSNQPQHFGDGTRLSIL.

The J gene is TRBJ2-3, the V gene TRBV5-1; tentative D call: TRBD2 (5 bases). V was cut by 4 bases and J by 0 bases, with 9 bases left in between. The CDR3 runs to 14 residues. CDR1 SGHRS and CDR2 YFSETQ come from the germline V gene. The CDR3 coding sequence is TGCGCCAGCAGCCAAGAGCGGAGCACAGATACGCAGTATTTT. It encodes CASSQERSTDTQYF.

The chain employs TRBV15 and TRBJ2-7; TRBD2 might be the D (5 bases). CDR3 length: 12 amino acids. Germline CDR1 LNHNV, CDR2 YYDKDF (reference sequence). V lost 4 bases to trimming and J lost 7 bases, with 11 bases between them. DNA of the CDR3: TGTGCCACCAGCATCGGACTGGGGGAGCAGTACTTC. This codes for CATSIGLGEQYF.

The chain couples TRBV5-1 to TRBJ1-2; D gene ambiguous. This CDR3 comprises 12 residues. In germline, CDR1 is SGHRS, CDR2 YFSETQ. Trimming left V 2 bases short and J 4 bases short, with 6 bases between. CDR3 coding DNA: TGCGCCAGCAGCTTCCCCGGCTATGGCTACACCTTC. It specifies CASSFPGYGYTF.

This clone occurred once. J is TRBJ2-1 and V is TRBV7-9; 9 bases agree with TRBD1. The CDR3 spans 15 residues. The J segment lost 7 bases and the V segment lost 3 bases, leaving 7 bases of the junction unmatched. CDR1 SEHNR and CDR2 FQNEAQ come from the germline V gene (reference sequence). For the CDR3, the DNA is TGTGCCAGCAGCTTGGACAGGGGTCTTGTGAATGAGCAGTTCTTC. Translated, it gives CASSLDRGLVNEQFF.

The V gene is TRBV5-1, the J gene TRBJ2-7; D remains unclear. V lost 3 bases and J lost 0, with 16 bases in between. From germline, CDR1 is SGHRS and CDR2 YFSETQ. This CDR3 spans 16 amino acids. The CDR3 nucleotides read TGCGCCAGCAGCTCACGTATGGGCGGTCTCTCCTACGAGCAGTACTTC. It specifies CASSSRMGGLSYEQYF.

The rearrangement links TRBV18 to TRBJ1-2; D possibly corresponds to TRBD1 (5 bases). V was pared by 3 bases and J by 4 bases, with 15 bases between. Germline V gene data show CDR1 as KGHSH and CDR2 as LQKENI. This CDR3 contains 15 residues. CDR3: CASSPGQAASYGYTF. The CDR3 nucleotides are TGTGCCAGCTCACCGGGGCAGGCCGCATCCTATGGCTACACCTTC.

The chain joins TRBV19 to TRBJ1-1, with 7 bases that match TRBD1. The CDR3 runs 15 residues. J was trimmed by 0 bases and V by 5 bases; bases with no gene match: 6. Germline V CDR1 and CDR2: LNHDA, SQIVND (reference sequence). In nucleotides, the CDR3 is TGTGCCAGTAGTGTCCGGGACAGCCTGAACACTGAAGCTTTCTTT. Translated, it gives CASSVRDSLNTEAFF.

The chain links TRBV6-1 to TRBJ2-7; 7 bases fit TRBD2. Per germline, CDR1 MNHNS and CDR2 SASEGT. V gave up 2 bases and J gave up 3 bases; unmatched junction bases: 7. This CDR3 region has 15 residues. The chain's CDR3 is CASSETVTSSYEQYF. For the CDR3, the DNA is TGTGCCAGCAGTGAAACCGTGACTAGCAGCTACGAGCAGTACTTC.

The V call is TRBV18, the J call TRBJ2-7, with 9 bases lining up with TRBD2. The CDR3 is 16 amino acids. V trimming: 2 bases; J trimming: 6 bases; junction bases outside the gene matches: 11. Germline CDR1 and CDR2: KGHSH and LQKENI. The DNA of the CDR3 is TGTGCCAGCTCACCAGAAAGCGGGAGGTCCGGCGGCGAGCAGTACTTC. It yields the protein CASSPESGRSGGEQYF.

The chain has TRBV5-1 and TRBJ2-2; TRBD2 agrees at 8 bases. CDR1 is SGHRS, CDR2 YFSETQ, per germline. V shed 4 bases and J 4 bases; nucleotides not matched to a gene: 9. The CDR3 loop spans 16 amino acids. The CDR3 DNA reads TGCGCCAGCAGCCCCAGGCTAGCGGGTATCACCGGGGAGCTGTTTTTT. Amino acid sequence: CASSPRLAGITGELFF.

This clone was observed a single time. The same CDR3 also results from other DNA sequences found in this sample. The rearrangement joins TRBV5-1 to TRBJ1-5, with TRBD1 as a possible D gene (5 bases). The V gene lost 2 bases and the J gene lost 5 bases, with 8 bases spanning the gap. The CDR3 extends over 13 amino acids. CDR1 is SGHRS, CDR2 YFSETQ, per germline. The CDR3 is CASSFGGDQPQHF. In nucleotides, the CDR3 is TGCGCCAGCAGCTTTGGGGGGGATCAGCCCCAGCATTTT.

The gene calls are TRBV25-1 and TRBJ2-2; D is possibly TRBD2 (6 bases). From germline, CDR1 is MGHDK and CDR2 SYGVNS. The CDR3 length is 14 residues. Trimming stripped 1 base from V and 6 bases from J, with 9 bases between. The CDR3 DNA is TGTGCCAGCAGTGAATCGCGGGGTTCCGGGGAGCTGTTTTTT. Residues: CASSESRGSGELFF.

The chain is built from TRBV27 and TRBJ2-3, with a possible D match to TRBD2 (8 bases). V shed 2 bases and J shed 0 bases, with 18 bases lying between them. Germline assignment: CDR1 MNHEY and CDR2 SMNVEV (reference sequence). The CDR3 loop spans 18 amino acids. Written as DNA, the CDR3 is TGTGCCAGCAGTTTAGAGGGGGCTAGCGGGTATAGCACAGATACGCAGTATTTT. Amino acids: CASSLEGASGYSTDTQYF.

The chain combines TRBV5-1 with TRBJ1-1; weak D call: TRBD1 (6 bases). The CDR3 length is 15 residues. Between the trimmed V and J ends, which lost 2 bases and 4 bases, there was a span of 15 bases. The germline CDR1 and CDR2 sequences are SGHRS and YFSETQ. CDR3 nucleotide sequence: TGCGCCAGCAGCTTAAGGGGGGGTCGTAGCACTGAAGCTTTCTTT. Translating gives CASSLRGGRSTEAFF.

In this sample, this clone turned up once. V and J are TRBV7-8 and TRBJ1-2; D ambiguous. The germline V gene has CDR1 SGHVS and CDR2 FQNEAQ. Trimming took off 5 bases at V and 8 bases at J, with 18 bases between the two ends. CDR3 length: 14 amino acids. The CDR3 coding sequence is TGTGCCAGCAGCCTACTCGGGCTTGTGGGCGGCTACACCTTC. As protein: CASSLLGLVGGYTF.

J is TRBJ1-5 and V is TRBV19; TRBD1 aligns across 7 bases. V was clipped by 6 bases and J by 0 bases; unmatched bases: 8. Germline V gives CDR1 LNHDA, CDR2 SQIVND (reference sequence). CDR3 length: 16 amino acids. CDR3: CASSRHGTDSNQPQHF. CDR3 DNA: TGTGCCAGTAGCCGCCACGGGACAGATAGCAATCAGCCCCAGCATTTT.

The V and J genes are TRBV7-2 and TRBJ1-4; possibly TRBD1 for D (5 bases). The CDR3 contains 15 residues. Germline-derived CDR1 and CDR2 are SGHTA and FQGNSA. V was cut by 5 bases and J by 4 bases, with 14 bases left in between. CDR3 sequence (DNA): TGTGCCAGCAGCCCAGGACGGGGGATTAATGAAAAACTGTTTTTT. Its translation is CASSPGRGINEKLFF.

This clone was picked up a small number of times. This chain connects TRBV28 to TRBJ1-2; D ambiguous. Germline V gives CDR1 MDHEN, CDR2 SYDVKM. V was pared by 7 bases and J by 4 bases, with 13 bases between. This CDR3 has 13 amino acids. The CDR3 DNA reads TGTGCCAGCAATAGAGTGGTTCTCTATGGCTACACCTTC. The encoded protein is CASNRVVLYGYTF.

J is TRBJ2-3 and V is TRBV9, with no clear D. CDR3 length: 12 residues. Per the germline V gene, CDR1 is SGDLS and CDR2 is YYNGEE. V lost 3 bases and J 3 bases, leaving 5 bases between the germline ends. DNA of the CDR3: TGTGCCAGCAGCGGGGTAACAGATACGCAGTATTTT. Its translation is CASSGVTDTQYF.

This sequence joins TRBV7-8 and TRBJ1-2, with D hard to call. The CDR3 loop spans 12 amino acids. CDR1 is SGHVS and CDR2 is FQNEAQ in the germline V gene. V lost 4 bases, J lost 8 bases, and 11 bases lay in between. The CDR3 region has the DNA TGTGCCAGCAGCTCCGGCCCGAGAGGCTACACCTTC. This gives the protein CASSSGPRGYTF.

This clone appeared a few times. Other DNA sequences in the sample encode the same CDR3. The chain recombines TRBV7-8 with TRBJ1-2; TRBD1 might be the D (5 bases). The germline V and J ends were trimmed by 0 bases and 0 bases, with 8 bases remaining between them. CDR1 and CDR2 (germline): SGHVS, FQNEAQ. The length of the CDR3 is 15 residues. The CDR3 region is CASSLAGRANYGYTF. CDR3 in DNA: TGTGCCAGCAGCTTAGCGGGCAGGGCTAACTATGGCTACACCTTC.

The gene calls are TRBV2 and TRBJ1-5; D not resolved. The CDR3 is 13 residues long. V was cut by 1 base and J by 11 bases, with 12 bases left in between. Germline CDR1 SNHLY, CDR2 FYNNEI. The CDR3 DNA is TGTGCCAGCAGTGAAGGTCAGTCTTCAGCCCAGCATTTT. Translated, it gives CASSEGQSSAQHF.

The CDR3 loop reads CASARGGLAEYEQYF. The CDR3 DNA reads as TGTGCCAGCGCACGTGGGGGACTAGCGGAATACGAGCAGTACTTC. This rearrangement joins TRBV27 to TRBJ2-7; 11 bases align to TRBD2. CDR1 is MNHEY and CDR2 is SMNVEV in the germline V gene (reference sequence). V trimming: 8 bases; J trimming: 4 bases; junction bases outside the gene matches: 10. There are 15 residues in the CDR3.

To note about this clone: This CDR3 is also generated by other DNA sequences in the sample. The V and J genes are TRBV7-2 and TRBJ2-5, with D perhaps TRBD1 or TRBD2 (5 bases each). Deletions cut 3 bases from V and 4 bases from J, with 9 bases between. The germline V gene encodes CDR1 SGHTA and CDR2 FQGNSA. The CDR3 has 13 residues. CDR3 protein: CASSFRGVETQYF. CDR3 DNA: TGTGCCAGCAGCTTCCGGGGCGTAGAGACCCAGTACTTC.

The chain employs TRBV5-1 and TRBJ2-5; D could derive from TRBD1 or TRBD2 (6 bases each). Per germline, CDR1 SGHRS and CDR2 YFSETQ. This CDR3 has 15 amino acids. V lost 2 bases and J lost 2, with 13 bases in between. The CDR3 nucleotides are TGCGCCAGCAGCTTACATAGAGGGGGGCAAGAGACCCAGTACTTC. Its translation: CASSLHRGGQETQYF.

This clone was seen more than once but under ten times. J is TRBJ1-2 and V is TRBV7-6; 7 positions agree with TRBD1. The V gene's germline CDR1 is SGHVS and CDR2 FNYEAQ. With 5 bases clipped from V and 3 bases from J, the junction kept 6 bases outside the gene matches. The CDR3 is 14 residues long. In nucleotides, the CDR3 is TGTGCCAGCAGCGCCTCACAGGGGTACTATGGCTACACCTTC. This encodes CASSASQGYYGYTF.

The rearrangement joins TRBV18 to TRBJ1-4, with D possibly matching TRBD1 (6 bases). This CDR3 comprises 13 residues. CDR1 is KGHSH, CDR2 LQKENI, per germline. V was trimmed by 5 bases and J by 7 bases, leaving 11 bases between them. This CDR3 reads CASSGGLREKLFF. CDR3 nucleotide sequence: TGTGCCAGCTCAGGGGGGCTCCGTGAAAAACTGTTTTTT.